This TCR beta chain was identified during a study of T-cell reconstitution after alpha-beta-depleted transplantation in children. A TCRbeta library incorporating unique molecular identifiers was prepared. A single record per CDR3 protein comes from TCRdb applying MiXCR to the PCR reads. Of around 250,000 distinct CDR3 sequences in the sample, more than 9% are singletons; the top ten hold over 9.5%. V shed 8 bases, J shed 0 bases, and the junction held 5 bases outside the gene matches. The germline V gene encodes CDR1 ENHRY and CDR2 SYGVKD. This CDR3 comprises 15 residues. This TCR was sampled from a human donor who donated a stem cell graft to a child with SCID. The sequences come from PBMCs from the stem cell graft donor, collected from the stem cell graft. This rearrangement joins TRBV10-3 to TRBJ1-4; 8 nucleotides match TRBD1. For the CDR3, the DNA is TGTGCCATCGGCGGGACAGGCACAACTAATGAAAAACTGTTTTTT. Translated: CAIGGTGTTNEKLFF.